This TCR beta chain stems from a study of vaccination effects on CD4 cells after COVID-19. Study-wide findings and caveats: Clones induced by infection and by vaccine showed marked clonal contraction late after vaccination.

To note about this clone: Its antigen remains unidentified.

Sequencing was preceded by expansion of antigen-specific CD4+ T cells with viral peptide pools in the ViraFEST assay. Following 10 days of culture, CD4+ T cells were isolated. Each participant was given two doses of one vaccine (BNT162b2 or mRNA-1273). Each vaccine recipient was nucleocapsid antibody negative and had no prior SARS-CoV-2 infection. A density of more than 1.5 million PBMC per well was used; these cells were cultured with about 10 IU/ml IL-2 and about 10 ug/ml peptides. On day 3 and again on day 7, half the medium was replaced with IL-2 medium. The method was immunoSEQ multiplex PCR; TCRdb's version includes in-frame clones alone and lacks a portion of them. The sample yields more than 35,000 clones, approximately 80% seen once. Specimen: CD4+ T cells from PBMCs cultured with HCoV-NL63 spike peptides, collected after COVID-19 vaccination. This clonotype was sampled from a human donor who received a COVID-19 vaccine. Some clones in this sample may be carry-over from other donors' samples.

This CDR3 reads CATSDPGRKVGELFF. For the CDR3, the DNA is TGTGCCACCAGTGATCCGGGTCGGAAAGTCGGGGAGCTGTTTTTT. The chain uses TRBV24-1 and TRBJ2-2; no firm D call. This CDR3 is built from 15 residues. Germline CDR1 is KGHDR and CDR2 is SFDVKD. Between the trimmed V and J ends, which lost 3 bases and 7 bases, there was a span of 14 bases.